This TCR beta chain was retrieved from a study of human T cells and chemical hapten exposure. Findings and caveats of the study: PT1 expanded TCR counts correlated positively with patch test score. Against controls, expanded TCRs gave rise to significantly more large CDR3 similarity clusters. The donor cohort had alopecia, so its immune response may not match that of healthy people.

Sample time point: pre-sensitization, week 0. Noted treatment: therapeutic diphenylcyclopropenone sensitization with weekly scalp DPC. This clonotype was recorded a few times. Antigen specificity is unknown. TCRdb re-derived calls from the RACE reads in MiXCR, one entry per CDR3 protein. The sample lists roughly 80,000 distinct CDR3 sequences, less than 15% seen once, with approximately 4.6% in the top ten. The V end lost 4 bases, the J end lost 0 bases, and 11 bases lay between the germline ends. This CDR3 region has 14 residues. In germline, CDR1 is SGHKS, CDR2 YYEKEE (reference sequence). This specimen consisted of whole blood, obtained in connection with sensitization to the hapten diphenylcyclopropenone (DPC). J is TRBJ2-7 and V is TRBV5-5; D unclear. The sequence was obtained from a woman aged 45-65 years with alopecia areata. Some clones in this sample may be carry-over from other donors' samples. The CDR3, as DNA: TGTGCCAGCAGCCTGAACCCGAGCTCCTACGAGCAGTACTTC. Its translation: CASSLNPSSYEQYF.